These 31 T cell receptor beta chains were sequenced from one sample in a study of blood T cell repertoires in COVID-19. The assay was immunoSEQ multiplex PCR, and TCRdb's table has in-frame clones only and misses some. The sample has 95,000 to 150,000 clones; roughly 70% are singletons. The sequencing input was peripheral blood. The receptors come from a human donor with acute or convalescent COVID-19. The donor label of this sample is uncertain.

The chain has TRBV29-1 and TRBJ2-1; TRBD1 might be the D (6 bases). The CDR3 has 10 amino acids. The germline CDR1 and CDR2 sequences are SQVTM and ANQGSEA. With 5 bases removed from V and 10 bases from J, the gap between germline ends came to 9 bases. CDR3 coding DNA: TGCAGCGTTTCGGACAGCGAGCAGTTCTTC. It is translated as CSVSDSEQFF.

This chain's CDR3 is CASSHGQKIYGYTF. The CDR3 coding sequence is TGCGCCAGCAGCCATGGACAGAAGATCTATGGCTACACCTTC. The chain combines TRBV4-1 with TRBJ1-2; TRBD1 is a possible D gene (6 bases). This CDR3 spans 14 amino acids. Per the germline V gene, CDR1 is MGHRA and CDR2 is YSYEKL. V was pared by 3 bases and J by 4 bases, with 12 bases between.

The rearrangement joins TRBV27 to TRBJ1-5; D unclear. CDR1 is MNHEY, CDR2 SMNVEV, per germline (reference sequence). V was clipped by 0 bases and J by 2 bases, with 8 bases between them. The CDR3 consists of 15 residues. Here the CDR3 DNA reads TGTGCCAGCAGTTTATCGGGCCAAGGCAATCAGCCCCAGCATTTT. Its protein product is CASSLSGQGNQPQHF.

This clone appeared a few times. The J gene is TRBJ2-1, the V gene TRBV10-2; 13 nucleotides match TRBD2. V shed 6 bases, J shed 8 bases, and the junction held 7 bases outside the gene matches. Looked up from germline, CDR1 is WSHSY and CDR2 is SAAADI. The CDR3 is made up of 15 amino acids. CDR3 sequence (DNA): TGCGCCAGCAGGGAGACTAGCGGGGGGCGACATGAGCAGTTCTTC. Protein: CASRETSGGRHEQFF.

The sample holds a few counts of this clone. This sequence joins TRBV2 and TRBJ2-1, with 9 bases fitting TRBD2. Germline trimming cut 0 bases from V and 4 bases from J; bases unmatched to any gene: 7. CDR3 length: 17 amino acids. The germline CDR1 and CDR2 sequences are SNHLY and FYNNEI. The CDR3 sequence is CASSEALLAGGYNEQFF. CDR3 coding DNA: TGTGCCAGCAGTGAAGCGCTTCTTGCGGGGGGGTACAATGAGCAGTTCTTC.

The V and J genes are TRBV7-9 and TRBJ2-5; D is unresolved. Germline V gives CDR1 SEHNR, CDR2 FQNEAQ (reference sequence). The V end lost 3 bases, the J end lost 2 bases, and 10 bases lay between the germline ends. CDR3 size: 14 residues. The CDR3 DNA follows: TGTGCCAGCAGCTTTCGGCAGGCACAAGAGACCCAGTACTTC. The encoded protein is CASSFRQAQETQYF.

This chain connects TRBV3-1 (or the pseudogene TRBV3-2) to TRBJ2-1; 11 bases map to TRBD2. Germline V lookup: CDR1 LGHDT, CDR2 YNNKEL (reference sequence). The CDR3 is 15 residues long. The V and J ends lost 3 bases and 4 bases, in that order; junction bases with no gene match: 2. CDR3 DNA: TGTGCCAGCAGCCATAGCGGGGGGGGGTACAATGAGCAGTTCTTC. It codes for CASSHSGGGYNEQFF.

The chain links TRBV19 to TRBJ1-6; 7 bases map to TRBD1. Trimming removed 0 bases from V and 5 bases from J; junction bases left unmatched: 13. CDR3 length equals 19 residues. Germline V gene sequence: CDR1 LNHDA, CDR2 SQIVND (reference sequence). The CDR3 coding sequence is TGTGCCAGTAGTATAGACTCCGGGACAGCCTTCACGGATAATTCACCCCTCCACTTT. The encoded protein is CASSIDSGTAFTDNSPLHF.

This rearrangement joins TRBV18 to TRBJ2-3; D is possibly TRBD1 (6 bases). V shed 3 bases and J shed 6 bases, with 10 bases lying between them. Per germline, CDR1 KGHSH and CDR2 LQKENI. CDR3 size: 13 residues. CDR3 sequence: CASSPNQGDTQYF. The CDR3 DNA reads as TGTGCCAGCTCACCGAACCAGGGGGATACGCAGTATTTT. Complete variable domain (other parts from reference TRBV18 and TRBJ2-3): NAGVMQNPRHLVRRRGQEARLRCSPMKGHSHVYWYRQLPEEGLKFMVYLQKENIIDESGMPKERFSAEFPKEGPSILRIQQVVRGDSAAYFCASSPNQGDTQYFGPGTRLTVL.

The chain combines TRBV5-4 with TRBJ1-2; weak D call: TRBD1 (6 bases). Trimming cost V 0 bases and J 8 bases, with 14 bases left between them. Germline V gene sequence: CDR1 SGHNT, CDR2 YYREEE (reference sequence). CDR3 length: 14 amino acids. The CDR3 region is CASSLDAGGLGYTF. CDR3 DNA: TGTGCCAGCAGCTTGGATGCGGGGGGCTTGGGCTACACCTTC.

The chain uses TRBV7-3 and TRBJ2-1; TRBD2 might be the D (5 bases). Trimming left V 2 bases short and J 9 bases short, with 8 bases between. The germline V gene encodes CDR1 SGHTA and CDR2 FQGTGA. The CDR3 has 12 amino acids. Written as DNA, the CDR3 is TGTGCCAGCAGCTTAGGGAGCTCTGAGCAGTTCTTC. Amino acid sequence: CASSLGSSEQFF. The whole variable domain, filled in from reference TRBV7-3 and TRBJ2-1, reads GAGVSQTPSNKVTEKGKYVELRCDPISGHTALYWYRQSLGQGPEFLIYFQGTGAADDSGLPNDRFFAVRPEGSVSTLKIQRTERGDSAVYLCASSLGSSEQFFGPGTRLTVL.

In its sample, this clone was seen many times. The chain links TRBV4-1 to TRBJ1-6, with D possibly matching TRBD1 (6 bases). The V end lost 1 base, the J end lost 10 bases, and 14 bases lay between the germline ends. The CDR3 spans 15 residues. Germline loops: CDR1 MGHRA, CDR2 YSYEKL. CDR3 region: CASSQGGGQRSPLHF. The CDR3 bases are TGCGCCAGCAGCCAAGGTGGAGGACAGCGCTCACCCCTCCACTTT.

Here the CDR3 reads CSAWQGRDTQYF. The CDR3 nucleotides are TGCAGCGCCTGGCAGGGGAGAGATACGCAGTATTTT. The rearrangement uses TRBV29-1 and TRBJ2-3, with D possibly TRBD1 on 6 matching bases. CDR3 length: 12 amino acids. V lost 7 bases, J lost 5 bases, and 13 bases lay in between. CDR1 is SQVTM and CDR2 is ANQGSEA in the germline V gene.

The V and J genes are TRBV4-2 and TRBJ2-7; 10 nucleotides match TRBD1. With 5 bases clipped from V and 2 bases from J, the junction kept 6 bases outside the gene matches. Germline V CDR1 and CDR2: LGHNA, YNFKEQ. The CDR3 length is 15 residues. CDR3 sequence: CASSADRGPTYEQYF. The CDR3 DNA sequence: TGTGCCAGCAGCGCAGACAGGGGGCCAACCTACGAGCAGTACTTC.

In the case of this clone: At one end, the junction sequence differs from germline, possibly due to a read error. This rearrangement joins TRBV7-9 to TRBJ1-3; D possibly corresponds to TRBD1 (5 bases). This CDR3 region has 12 residues. Germline V CDR1 and CDR2: SEHNR, FQNEAQ (reference sequence). In nucleotides, the CDR3 is TGTGCCAGCCATAATTCACCGGGACTCTTCGATTTT. It codes for CASHNSPGLFDF.

This chain connects TRBV7-2 to TRBJ1-6, with 9 nucleotides matching TRBD1. This CDR3 region has 16 residues. CDR1 and CDR2 (germline): SGHTA, FQGNSA. V was pared by 2 bases and J by 10 bases, with 9 bases of the junction left unmatched. CDR3 sequence reads: CASSLHLGQGVSPLHF. As DNA, the CDR3 is TGTGCCAGCAGCTTACACTTGGGACAGGGAGTATCACCCCTCCACTTT.

The genes are TRBV2 and TRBJ1-6; D perhaps matches TRBD1 (6 bases). V gave up 8 bases and J gave up 8 bases, with 22 bases separating them. Germline V gene lookup returns CDR1 SNHLY and CDR2 FYNNEI. The CDR3 is 16 amino acids. This CDR3 reads CASLLGRGAIDSPLHF. The CDR3 nucleotides are TGTGCCAGCCTCCTCGGTCGGGGGGCTATTGATTCACCCCTCCACTTT.

The chain combines TRBV2 with TRBJ1-5, with D perhaps TRBD1 (5 bases). The CDR3 covers 13 residues. Trimming shortened V by 6 bases and J by 4 bases, and 10 bases separated the two germline ends. Per germline, CDR1 SNHLY and CDR2 FYNNEI. The CDR3 region has the DNA TGTGCCAGCAGGGTACAGGTGAATCAGCCCCAGCATTTT. This sequence encodes CASRVQVNQPQHF.

The chain employs TRBV11-2 and TRBJ1-2, with 10 positions matching TRBD1. Trimming cost V 4 bases and J 6 bases; bases outside gene matches: 11. This CDR3 spans 16 amino acids. From germline, CDR1 is SGHAT and CDR2 FQNNGV. The CDR3 region has the DNA TGTGCCAGCAGCTCACCCTCCAGACAGGGGGCTGATGGCTACACCTTC. Amino acid sequence: CASSSPSRQGADGYTF.

The CDR3 DNA reads TGTGCCAGCAGCTTTTCCAGGGGGACTAATGAAAAACTGTTTTTT. Its translation is CASSFSRGTNEKLFF. The chain uses TRBV7-9 and TRBJ1-4, with 7 bases matching TRBD1. V lost 3 bases, J lost 2 bases, and 3 bases stayed unmatched. The CDR3 contains 15 residues. The germline V gene encodes CDR1 SEHNR and CDR2 FQNEAQ (reference sequence). The complete variable domain, with remaining parts taken from reference TRBV7-9 and TRBJ1-4, reads DTGVSQNPRHKITKRGQNVTFRCDPISEHNRLYWYRQTLGQGPEFLTYFQNEAQLEKSRLLSDRFSAERPKGSFSTLEIQRTEQGDSAMYLCASSFSRGTNEKLFFGSGTQLSVL.

This chain connects TRBV7-3 to TRBJ1-1; perhaps TRBD1 as D (6 bases). The CDR3 totals 13 residues. CDR1 SGHTA and CDR2 FQGTGA come from the germline V gene. Trimming shortened V by 8 bases and J by 1 base, and 11 bases separated the two germline ends. The CDR3 DNA sequence: TGTGCCAGCTCGGGGGGCCGGAACACTGAAGCTTTCTTT. This encodes CASSGGRNTEAFF.

The rearrangement links TRBV27 to TRBJ1-1; 8 nucleotides match TRBD1. The CDR3 is 15 residues long. The germline V gene has CDR1 MNHEY and CDR2 SMNVEV (reference sequence). The V and J ends lost 6 bases and 1 base, in that order; junction bases with no gene match: 7. In DNA form, the CDR3 reads TGTGCCAGCAGAGACAGGGGCGCGAGGAACACTGAAGCTTTCTTT. Encoded protein: CASRDRGARNTEAFF.

J is TRBJ2-2 and V is TRBV11-3, with TRBD1 matching over 8 bases. The germline V gene encodes CDR1 SGHNT and CDR2 YENEEA. The length of the CDR3 is 16 residues. Trimming removed 1 base from V and 4 bases from J; junction bases left unmatched: 5. CDR3 coding DNA: TGTGCCAGCAGCTTAGGGAGACAGGGGTCCACCGGGGAGCTGTTTTTT. Encoded protein: CASSLGRQGSTGELFF.

The chain has TRBV6-5 and TRBJ2-7; TRBD1 matches 9 bases. The V and J ends lost 6 bases and 4 bases, in that order; junction bases with no gene match: 10. CDR3 length: 15 residues. The germline gives CDR1 MNHEY, CDR2 SVGAGI. CDR3: CASSFSDRGGYEQYV. The CDR3 region has the DNA TGTGCCAGCAGCTTCTCCGACAGGGGGGGGTACGAGCAGTACGTC.

This rearrangement joins TRBV12-5 to TRBJ2-6; TRBD2 agrees at 16 bases. Trimming took 1 base from V and 2 from J; bases not matched to a gene: 11. The V gene's germline CDR1 is LGHNT and CDR2 FRNRAP. The CDR3 is made up of 22 amino acids. The CDR3 nucleotides are TGTGCTAGTGGTTTGGAACAGACAGCGGGACTAGCGGGGGGGGCTGGGGCCAACGTCCTGACTTTC. Amino acids: CASGLEQTAGLAGGAGANVLTF.

The rearrangement uses TRBV2 and TRBJ2-3, with TRBD2 identical over 13 bases. CDR1 is SNHLY, CDR2 FYNNEI, per germline. V was clipped by 4 bases and J by 3 bases; unmatched bases: 1. This CDR3 spans 15 amino acids. The CDR3 loop is CASSGLAGGTDTQYF. In DNA, the CDR3 is TGTGCCAGCAGTGGACTAGCGGGGGGAACAGATACGCAGTATTTT.

CDR3 residues: CASSPIGQSLTYEQYF. The CDR3, as DNA: TGCGCCAGCAGCCCCATAGGACAGTCCCTCACCTACGAGCAGTACTTC. The J gene is TRBJ2-7, the V gene TRBV4-1; the D gene is possibly TRBD1 (6 bases). V lost 4 bases and J 2 bases, leaving 18 bases between the germline ends. Germline CDR1 and CDR2: MGHRA and YSYEKL. The CDR3 runs 16 residues.

This clone was observed a handful of times. CDR3 sequence: CSLTRETVTEAFF. For the CDR3, the DNA is TGCAGCTTAACCCGGGAGACGGTCACTGAAGCTTTCTTT. The chain recombines TRBV29-1 with TRBJ1-1; unclear D gene. There are 13 residues in the CDR3. Germline V gene sequence: CDR1 SQVTM, CDR2 ANQGSEA. V lost 8 bases and J 4 bases, leaving 17 bases between the germline ends.

The chain is built from TRBV27 and TRBJ2-5, with 10 positions matching TRBD2. V lost 5 bases, J lost 4 bases, and 4 bases stayed unmatched. From germline, CDR1 is MNHEY and CDR2 SMNVEV (reference sequence). CDR3 length equals 14 residues. The CDR3 nucleotides are TGTGCCAGCAGTGAGCGGGGGGGCGGAGAGACCCAGTACTTC. Residues: CASSERGGGETQYF.

This chain links TRBV27 with TRBJ2-6; D gene unclear. The CDR3 is made up of 14 amino acids. V was trimmed by 7 bases and J by 0 bases, leaving 7 bases between them. Germline V CDR1 and CDR2: MNHEY, SMNVEV (reference sequence). CDR3 in DNA: TGTGCCAGCACTCTCAGCTCTGGGGCCAACGTCCTGACTTTC. Protein sequence: CASTLSSGANVLTF.

The rearrangement joins TRBV11-2 to TRBJ2-3; TRBD2 matches at 8 bases. V shed 1 base and J 2 bases; nucleotides not matched to a gene: 8. The CDR3 length is 17 residues. Germline CDR1 SGHAT, CDR2 FQNNGV. The CDR3 bases are TGTGCCAGCAGCTTAGGACAGCGGGGGAAGATCACAGATACGCAGTATTTT. Its translation is CASSLGQRGKITDTQYF.